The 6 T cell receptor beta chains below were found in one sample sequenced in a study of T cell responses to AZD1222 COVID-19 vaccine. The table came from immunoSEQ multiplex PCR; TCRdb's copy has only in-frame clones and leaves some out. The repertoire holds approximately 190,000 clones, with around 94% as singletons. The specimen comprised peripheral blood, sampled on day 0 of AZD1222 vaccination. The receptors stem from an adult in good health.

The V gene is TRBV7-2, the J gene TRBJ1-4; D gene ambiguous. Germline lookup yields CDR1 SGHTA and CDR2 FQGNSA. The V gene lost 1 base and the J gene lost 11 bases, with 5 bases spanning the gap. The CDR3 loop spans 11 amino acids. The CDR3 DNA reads TGTGCCAGCAGCTTAGGATGGAAACTGTTTTTT. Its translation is CASSLGWKLFF.

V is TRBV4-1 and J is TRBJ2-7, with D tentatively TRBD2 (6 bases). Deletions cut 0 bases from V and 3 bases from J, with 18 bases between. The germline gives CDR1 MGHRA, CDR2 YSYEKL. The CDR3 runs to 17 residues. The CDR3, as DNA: TGCGCCAGCAGCCAAGATATAAGAGGCGGGATCCTCTACGAGCAGTACTTC. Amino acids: CASSQDIRGGILYEQYF.

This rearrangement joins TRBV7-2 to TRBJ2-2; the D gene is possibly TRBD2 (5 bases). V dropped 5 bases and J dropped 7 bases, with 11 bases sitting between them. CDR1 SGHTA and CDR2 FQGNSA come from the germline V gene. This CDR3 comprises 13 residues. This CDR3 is CASSHRGSGELFF. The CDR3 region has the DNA TGTGCCAGCAGCCATCGAGGGAGCGGGGAGCTGTTTTTT.

CDR3: CASRMEDSPLHF. The CDR3 DNA follows: TGTGCCAGCAGAATGGAAGATTCACCCCTCCACTTT. J is TRBJ1-6 and V is TRBV6-5; no clear D. V was pared by 6 bases and J by 8 bases, with 8 bases between. Germline V gene lookup returns CDR1 MNHEY and CDR2 SVGAGI. This CDR3 region has 12 residues.

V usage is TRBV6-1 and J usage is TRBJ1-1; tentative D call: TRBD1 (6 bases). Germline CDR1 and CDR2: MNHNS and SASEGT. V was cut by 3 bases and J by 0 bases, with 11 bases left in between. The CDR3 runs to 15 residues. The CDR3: CASSEYGTLNTEAFF. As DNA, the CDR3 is TGTGCCAGCAGTGAGTATGGGACACTGAACACTGAAGCTTTCTTT.

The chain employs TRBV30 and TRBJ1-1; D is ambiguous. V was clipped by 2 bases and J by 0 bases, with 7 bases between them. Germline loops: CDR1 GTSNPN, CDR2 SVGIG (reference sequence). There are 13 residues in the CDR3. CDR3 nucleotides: TGTGCCTGGAGTAGGATCATGAACACTGAAGCTTTCTTT. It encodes CAWSRIMNTEAFF.